This entry lists 12 T cell receptor beta chains sequenced from one sample in a study of blood T cell repertoires in COVID-19. Data came from immunoSEQ multiplex PCR; TCRdb stores just in-frame clones and leaves some out. This table holds 140,000 to 150,000 clones, 80% to 90% found once. The material sequenced was peripheral blood. The receptors shown here come from a human donor in a cohort sampled during active COVID-19.

This clone was recorded only once. The chain recombines TRBV7-9 with TRBJ1-2, with a weak D call TRBD1 (5 bases). The CDR3 runs 13 residues. V lost 5 bases and J 7 bases, leaving 14 bases between the germline ends. CDR1 is SEHNR and CDR2 is FQNEAQ in the germline V gene (reference sequence). CDR3 nucleotides: TGTGCCAGCAGCCGCGATTGGCAGGGTGGCTACACCTTC. Residues: CASSRDWQGGYTF. The full variable domain, its missing parts supplied by reference TRBV7-9 and TRBJ1-2, is DTGVSQNPRHKITKRGQNVTFRCDPISEHNRLYWYRQTLGQGPEFLTYFQNEAQLEKSRLLSDRFSAERPKGSFSTLEIQRTEQGDSAMYLCASSRDWQGGYTFGSGTRLTVV.

This chain uses TRBV6-1 with TRBJ1-5; 10 nucleotides align to TRBD1. V shed 4 bases and J 2 bases; nucleotides not matched to a gene: 8. The germline V gene encodes CDR1 MNHNS and CDR2 SASEGT. The CDR3 loop spans 17 amino acids. The CDR3 region has the DNA TGTGCCAGCAGTGCCGGGACAGGGGATTCGCGCAATCAGCCCCAGCATTTT. It is translated as CASSAGTGDSRNQPQHF.

V is TRBV2 and J is TRBJ1-1; 10 positions agree with TRBD1. The V gene end was trimmed by 6 bases and the J gene end by 0 bases; junction bases not matched to a gene: 10. The length of the CDR3 is 17 residues. Looked up from germline, CDR1 is SNHLY and CDR2 is FYNNEI. CDR3: CASSRIRTGGMNTEAFF. The CDR3 region has the DNA TGTGCCAGCAGCCGAATTCGGACAGGGGGGATGAACACTGAAGCTTTCTTT.

The rearrangement links TRBV19 to TRBJ1-2, with D possibly being TRBD1 (5 bases). Germline V gene data show CDR1 as LNHDA and CDR2 as SQIVND (reference sequence). Trimming took 5 bases from V and 7 from J, leaving 20 bases between them. The CDR3 is 15 residues long. CDR3 region: CASSPQRTGTGGYTF. DNA of the CDR3: TGTGCCAGTAGTCCCCAACGGACCGGTACAGGTGGCTACACCTTC.

The chain recombines TRBV5-1 with TRBJ1-5; D remains unclear. CDR1 and CDR2 from the germline V gene are SGHRS and YFSETQ. Deletions cut 2 bases from V and 9 bases from J, with 12 bases between. This CDR3 comprises 13 residues. In DNA, the CDR3 is TGCGCCAGCAGCTTTTCCCAGGAGGGGCCCCAGCATTTT. Protein: CASSFSQEGPQHF.

The rearrangement joins TRBV18 to TRBJ2-2; possibly TRBD1 for D (5 bases). The germline gives CDR1 KGHSH, CDR2 LQKENI. The CDR3 is 13 amino acids. V lost 6 bases, J lost 1 base, and 6 bases lay in between. CDR3 coding DNA: TGTGCCAGCTCTGACAGGAACACCGGGGAGCTGTTTTTT. It is translated as CASSDRNTGELFF.

J is TRBJ1-2 and V is TRBV19; 8 bases agree with TRBD1. V shed 10 bases, J shed 7 bases, and the junction held 11 bases outside the gene matches. The CDR3 extends over 13 amino acids. The germline CDR1 and CDR2 sequences are LNHDA and SQIVND (reference sequence). The CDR3 DNA follows: TGTGCCACCCTCCGACAGGGGAAAGGTGGCTACACCTTC. Translated: CATLRQGKGGYTF.

The V and J genes are TRBV1 and TRBJ2-5; the table's TRBD2 call for D was not verified on the DNA. TRBV1 is a pseudogene locus. The CDR3 extends over 16 amino acids. CDR3 nucleotide sequence: TGCACCAGCAGCCAAGACGGGGGGGCGGCAGAAGAGACCCAGTACTTC. It translates to CTSSQDGGAAEETQYF.

The chain has TRBV11-3 and TRBJ1-2; D unclear. Trimming stripped 5 bases from V and 6 bases from J, with 16 bases between. The germline V gene has CDR1 SGHNT and CDR2 YENEEA. The CDR3 has 14 amino acids. The DNA for the CDR3 is TGTGCCAGCAGCCAGGACTATTCCTTTGATGGCTACACCTTC. It codes for CASSQDYSFDGYTF. Full variable domain (remainder filled in from reference TRBV11-3 and TRBJ1-2): EAGVVQSPRYKIIEKKQPVAFWCNPISGHNTLYWYLQNLGQGPELLIRYENEEAVDDSQLPKDRFSAERLKGVDSTLKIQPAELGDSAVYLCASSQDYSFDGYTFGSGTRLTVV.

A single count supports this clone. The CDR3 is CASSGGNSNQPQHF. For the CDR3, the DNA is TGTGCCAGCAGCGGGGGGAATAGCAATCAGCCCCAGCATTTT. This rearrangement joins TRBV2 to TRBJ1-5, with D perhaps matching TRBD1 (5 bases). CDR3 length equals 14 residues. V gave up 6 bases and J gave up 0 bases, with 9 bases separating them. Germline V gene data show CDR1 as SNHLY and CDR2 as FYNNEI. Supplemented by reference TRBV2 and TRBJ1-5, the full variable domain reads EPEVTQTPSHQVTQMGQEVILRCVPISNHLYFYWYRQILGQKVEFLVSFYNNEISEKSEIFDDQFSVERPDGSNFTLKIRSTKLEDSAMYFCASSGGNSNQPQHFGDGTRLSIL.

This rearrangement joins TRBV7-2 to TRBJ1-2; 9 nucleotides align to TRBD1. V was pared by 6 bases and J by 6 bases, with 5 bases of the junction left unmatched. Germline V lookup: CDR1 SGHTA, CDR2 FQGNSA. This CDR3 comprises 13 residues. The CDR3 spells CASSSTGGDGYTF. The CDR3 bases are TGTGCCAGCAGTTCAACAGGGGGCGATGGCTACACCTTC.

The V gene is TRBV7-2, the J gene TRBJ2-7; D remains ambiguous. Trimming took 1 base from V and 6 from J, leaving 7 bases between them. Germline-derived CDR1 and CDR2 are SGHTA and FQGNSA. The CDR3 spans 12 residues. The CDR3 DNA sequence: TGTGCCAGCAGCTTAGTGGGCTCCGAGCAGTACTTC. Amino acid sequence: CASSLVGSEQYF.